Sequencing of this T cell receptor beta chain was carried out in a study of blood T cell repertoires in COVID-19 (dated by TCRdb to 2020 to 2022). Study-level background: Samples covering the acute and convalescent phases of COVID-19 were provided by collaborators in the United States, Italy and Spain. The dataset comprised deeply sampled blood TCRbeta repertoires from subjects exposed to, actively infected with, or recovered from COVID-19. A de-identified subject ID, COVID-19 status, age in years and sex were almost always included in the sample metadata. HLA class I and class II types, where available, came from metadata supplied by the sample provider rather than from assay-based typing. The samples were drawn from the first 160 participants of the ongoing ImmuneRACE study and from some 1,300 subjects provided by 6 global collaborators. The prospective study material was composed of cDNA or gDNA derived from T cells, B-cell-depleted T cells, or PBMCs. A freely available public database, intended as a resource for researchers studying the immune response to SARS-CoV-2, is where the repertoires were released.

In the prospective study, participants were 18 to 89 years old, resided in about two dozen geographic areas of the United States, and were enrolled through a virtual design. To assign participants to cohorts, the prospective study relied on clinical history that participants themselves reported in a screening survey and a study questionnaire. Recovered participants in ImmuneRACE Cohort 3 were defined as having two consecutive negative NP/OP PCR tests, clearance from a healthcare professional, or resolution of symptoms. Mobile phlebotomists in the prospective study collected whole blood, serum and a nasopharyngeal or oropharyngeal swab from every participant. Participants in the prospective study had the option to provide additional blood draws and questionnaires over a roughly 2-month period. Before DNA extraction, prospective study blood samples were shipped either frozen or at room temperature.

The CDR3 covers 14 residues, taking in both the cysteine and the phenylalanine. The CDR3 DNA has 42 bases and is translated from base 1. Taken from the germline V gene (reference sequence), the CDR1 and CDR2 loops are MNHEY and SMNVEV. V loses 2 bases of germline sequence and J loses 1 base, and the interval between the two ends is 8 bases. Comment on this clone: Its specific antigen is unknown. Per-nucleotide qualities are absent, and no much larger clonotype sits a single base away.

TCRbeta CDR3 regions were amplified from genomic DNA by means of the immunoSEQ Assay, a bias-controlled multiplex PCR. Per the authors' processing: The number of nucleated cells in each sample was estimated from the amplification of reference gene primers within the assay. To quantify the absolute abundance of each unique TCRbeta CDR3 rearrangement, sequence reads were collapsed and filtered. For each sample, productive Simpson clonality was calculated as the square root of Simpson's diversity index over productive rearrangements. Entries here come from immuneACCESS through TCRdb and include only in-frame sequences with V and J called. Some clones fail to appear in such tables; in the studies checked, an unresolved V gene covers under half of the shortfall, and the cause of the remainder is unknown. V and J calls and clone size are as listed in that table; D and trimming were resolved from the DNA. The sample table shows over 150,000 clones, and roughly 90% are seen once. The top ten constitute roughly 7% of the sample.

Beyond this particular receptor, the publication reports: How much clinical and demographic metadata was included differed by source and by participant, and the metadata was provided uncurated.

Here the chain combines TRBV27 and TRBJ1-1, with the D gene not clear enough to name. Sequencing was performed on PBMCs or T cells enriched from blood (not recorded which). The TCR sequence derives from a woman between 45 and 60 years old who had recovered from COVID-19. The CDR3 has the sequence CASSLIAGNTEAFF. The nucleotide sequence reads TGTGCCAGCAGTTTAATCGCAGGGAACACTGAAGCTTTCTTT.